The source of this T cell receptor (beta chain) is a study of T cells after yellow fever vaccination. In the study overall: SMART-Seq v4 Ultra Low Input served to prepare low-cell-number fractions. Overall study results and limits: Post-booster repertoires again held most primary-vaccination clones (about 96% CD4, 85% to 90% CD8). It was a small share of clonotypes that appeared in both CD4 and CD8 compartments. The secondary response was weaker, and its peak arrived faster, on day 5 versus 15.

With 3 bases clipped from V and 5 bases from J, the junction kept 9 bases outside the gene matches. Germline-derived CDR1 and CDR2 are SGHRS and YFSETQ. The CDR3 covers 15 residues. Each CDR3 protein gets one entry after TCRdb re-called the 5' RACE reads with MiXCR. The sample shows roughly 50,000 distinct CDR3 sequences, about 7.9% of them seen only once. This clonotype was counted at least ten times. Its antigen is still unknown. The origin of this receptor is a man between 18 and 35 years old who received the YFV17D yellow fever vaccine. This chain uses TRBV5-1 with TRBJ1-1, with 8 bases lining up with TRBD1. Sample: CD8+ T cells sorted from PBMCs, taken around 15 days after the first yellow fever vaccination. Here the CDR3 reads CASSSGGEGKTEAFF. CDR3 coding DNA: TGCGCCAGCAGCTCAGGGGGCGAGGGAAAAACTGAAGCTTTCTTT.